A selection of T cell receptor beta chains follows, all from one sample in a study of beta chain features in type 1 diabetes. TCRdb's copy holds only in-frame clones and misses some; the assay was immunoSEQ multiplex PCR. The sample includes 330,000 or so clones, around a fifth seen only once; the top ten take 0.035% to 0.055%. The sample was naive CD4+ T cells from blood. These receptors were taken from a young woman in good health. Both conserved end residues are part of each CDR3.

J,V,CDR3
TRBJ2-1,TRBV7-3,CASSPSGGGYEQFF
TRBJ2-3,TRBV4-1,CASSLRGAGEDTQYF
TRBJ2-3,TRBV7-3,CASSFQGSDTQYF
TRBJ2-5,TRBV6-6,CASSYRLAGGETQYF
TRBJ1-5,TRBV5-1,CASSLGTGDQPQHF
TRBJ1-1,TRBV18,CASSPDTNTEAFF
TRBJ2-7,TRBV7-8,CASSPRTSYEQYF
TRBJ2-3,TRBV7-2,CASSFRQGGGTDTQYF
TRBJ1-5,TRBV4-2,CASSQGRVRGNQPQHF
TRBJ1-1,TRBV7-2,CASTLLLQGLDTEAFF
TRBJ2-5,TRBV19,CASQGGAGETQYF
TRBJ1-2,TRBV7-2,CASSLRQGAQGYTF
TRBJ2-1,TRBV30,CAWSVELAGGGEQFF
TRBJ2-2,TRBV2,CASSVDSLLTGELFF
TRBJ2-3,TRBV5-1,CASSLTPTDTQYF
TRBJ1-1,TRBV2,CASSLTDTEAFF
TRBJ2-7,TRBV19,CASRDSGGPYEQYF
TRBJ1-6,TRBV12-5,CASVLGANSPLHF
TRBJ2-7,TRBV5-1,CASSLSQYEQYF
TRBJ2-5,TRBV5-4,CASSVTGTGGETQYF
TRBJ2-5,TRBV27,CASRDWGQETQYF
TRBJ2-6,TRBV4-3,CASSLGVAGANVLTF
TRBJ2-2,TRBV9,CASSVGQGAYTGELFF
TRBJ1-2,TRBV2,CASSEAPGQSYGYTF
TRBJ2-4,TRBV29-1,CSAYRGSLYF
TRBJ2-5,TRBV19,CASTTSAWGGETQYF
TRBJ1-5,TRBV12-5,CASGLLQSNQPQHF
TRBJ2-5,TRBV5-1,CASSFGRGLRETQYF
TRBJ2-7,TRBV9,CASSPSWGRGGEQYF
TRBJ1-1,TRBV30,CAHSGGRGTEAFF
TRBJ2-2,TRBV9,CASSPIFGRDTGELFF
TRBJ1-5,TRBV2,CASSDVIQPQHF
TRBJ1-2,TRBV23-1,CASSQTAQGGYGYTF
TRBJ1-2,TRBV30,CAWNKLIAYGYTF
TRBJ2-7,TRBV30,CAWSVRGYEQYF
TRBJ1-2,TRBV7-2,CASSSGDGYTF
TRBJ2-7,TRBV18,CASSPVSRVGSYEQYF
TRBJ2-4,TRBV2,CASSGTTSGLAKNIQYF
TRBJ1-5,TRBV5-1,CASSPGGGSSNQPQHF
TRBJ2-7,TRBV29-1,CSVEVGGRAFRYEQYF
TRBJ2-3,TRBV20-1,CSAVDRTQYF
TRBJ1-2,TRBV6-5,CASSLFRDYGYTF
TRBJ2-5,TRBV14,CASSQPSVETQYF
TRBJ1-1,TRBV12-5,CASGSREGWTEAFF
TRBJ2-2,TRBV11-2,CASSPPGLAYTGELFF
TRBJ2-5,TRBV5-4,CASSLGFQGETQYF
TRBJ2-5,TRBV25-1,CASSPSGGREGTQYF
TRBJ1-2,TRBV5-4,CASSLDGNYGYTF
TRBJ2-5,TRBV7-2,CASSLVTGETQYF
TRBJ1-2,TRBV11-3,CASSSGGNYGYTF
TRBJ2-7,TRBV2,CASTLFPGQGFEQYF
TRBJ1-5,TRBV30,CAWSRQGNGQPQHF
TRBJ2-7,TRBV4-3,CASSQDRDTATYEQYF
TRBJ2-7,TRBV5-1,CASSFDRGPYEQYF
TRBJ1-5,TRBV30,CAWSVNRDQPQHF
TRBJ2-1,TRBV18,CASSSRDWLYNEQFF
TRBJ2-1,TRBV7-9,CASSSSWTSGSHNEQFF